The 6 T cell receptor beta chains below come from one sample, sequenced in a study of blood T cell repertoires in COVID-19. Generated by immunoSEQ multiplex PCR, the TCRdb table keeps only in-frame clones and is missing some. Counted here are 150,000 or so clones, less than 85% occurring once; the ten biggest clones make up around 3%. The sample consisted of peripheral blood. The receptors derive from a woman older than 75 with acute or convalescent COVID-19.

The chain couples TRBV12-3 or TRBV12-4 to TRBJ1-2, with 7 bases fitting TRBD1. V shed 6 bases, J shed 3 bases, and the junction held 4 bases outside the gene matches. The CDR3 consists of 13 residues. CDR3 sequence reads: CASRRGRDYGYTF. The CDR3 region has the DNA TGTGCCAGCAGGAGGGGGCGCGACTATGGCTACACCTTC.

This clone was detected a few times. The genes are TRBV5-1 and TRBJ2-5, with 8 bases lining up with TRBD1. Germline V gene data show CDR1 as SGHRS and CDR2 as YFSETQ. The CDR3 loop spans 15 amino acids. V gave up 4 bases and J gave up 1 base; unmatched junction bases: 6. The CDR3 protein is CASSILGTGQETQYF. The DNA of the CDR3 is TGCGCCAGCAGCATCCTCGGGACAGGCCAAGAGACCCAGTACTTC.

The chain has TRBV5-1 and TRBJ2-1; D is ambiguous. The V gene lost 2 bases and the J gene lost 5 bases, with 8 bases spanning the gap. Per germline, CDR1 SGHRS and CDR2 YFSETQ. The CDR3 runs to 13 residues. CDR3: CASSFPRDNEQFF. DNA of the CDR3: TGCGCCAGCAGCTTCCCCCGCGACAATGAGCAGTTCTTC. Supplemented by reference TRBV5-1 and TRBJ2-1, the full variable domain reads KAGVTQTPRYLIKTRGQQVTLSCSPISGHRSVSWYQQTPGQGLQFLFEYFSETQRNKGNFPGRFSGRQFSNSRSEMNVSTLELGDSALYLCASSFPRDNEQFFGPGTRLTVL.

The chain is built from TRBV2 and TRBJ2-1; 8 bases are shared with TRBD2. CDR3 size: 17 residues. V trimming: 6 bases; J trimming: 0 bases; junction bases outside the gene matches: 10. Germline lookup yields CDR1 SNHLY and CDR2 FYNNEI. Here the CDR3 reads CASRELAVPLSYNEQFF. DNA for the CDR3: TGTGCCAGCAGGGAACTAGCGGTCCCTCTCTCCTACAATGAGCAGTTCTTC.

The V and J genes are TRBV9 and TRBJ2-2; 7 bases agree with TRBD2. Unmatched junction bases numbered 8, after V lost 0 bases and J lost 9 bases. Germline CDR1 reads SGDLS; CDR2 reads YYNGEE. The CDR3 length is 15 residues. Here the CDR3 DNA reads TGTGCCAGCAGCGTAGAGGCGGGAGAGGTTTGGGAGCTGTTTTTT. It translates to CASSVEAGEVWELFF. The variable domain in full, completed from reference TRBV9 and TRBJ2-2, reads DSGVTQTPKHLITATGQRVTLRCSPRSGDLSVYWYQQSLDQGLQFLIQYYNGEERAKGNILERFSAQQFPDLHSELNLSSLELGDSALYFCASSVEAGEVWELFFGEGSRLTVL.

This clone appeared a few times. V gene TRBV5-5 combines with J gene TRBJ2-3; TRBD1 matches at 8 bases. CDR1 SGHKS and CDR2 YYEKEE come from the germline V gene (reference sequence). Trimming at V came to 3 bases and at J to 2 bases, leaving 11 bases not matched to a gene. This CDR3 has 17 residues. The CDR3 here is CASSWTQGAAYTDTQYF. For the CDR3, the DNA is TGTGCCAGCAGCTGGACGCAGGGGGCGGCGTACACAGATACGCAGTATTTT.